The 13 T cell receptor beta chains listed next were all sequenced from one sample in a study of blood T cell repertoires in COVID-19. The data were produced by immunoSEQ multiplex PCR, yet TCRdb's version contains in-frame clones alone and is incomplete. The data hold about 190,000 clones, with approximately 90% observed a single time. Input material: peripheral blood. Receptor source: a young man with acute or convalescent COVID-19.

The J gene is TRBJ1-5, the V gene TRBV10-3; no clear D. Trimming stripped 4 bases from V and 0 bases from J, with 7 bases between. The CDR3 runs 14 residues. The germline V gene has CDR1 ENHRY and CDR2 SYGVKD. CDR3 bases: TGTGCCATCAGTGTAGAGGGTAGCAATCAGCCCCAGCATTTT. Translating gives CAISVEGSNQPQHF.

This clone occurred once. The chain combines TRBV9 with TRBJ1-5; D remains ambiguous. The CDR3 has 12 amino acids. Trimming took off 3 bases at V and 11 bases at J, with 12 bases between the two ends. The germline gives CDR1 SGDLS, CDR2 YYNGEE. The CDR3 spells CASSAPSLAQHF. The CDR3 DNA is TGTGCCAGCAGCGCACCTAGTCTGGCCCAGCATTTT.

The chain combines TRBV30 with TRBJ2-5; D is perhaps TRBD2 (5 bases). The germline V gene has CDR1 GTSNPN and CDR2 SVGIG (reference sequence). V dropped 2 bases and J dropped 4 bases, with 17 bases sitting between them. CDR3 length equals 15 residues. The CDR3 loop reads CAWSTDSGITETQYF. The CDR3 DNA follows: TGTGCCTGGAGTACGGACTCGGGGATTACAGAGACCCAGTACTTC.

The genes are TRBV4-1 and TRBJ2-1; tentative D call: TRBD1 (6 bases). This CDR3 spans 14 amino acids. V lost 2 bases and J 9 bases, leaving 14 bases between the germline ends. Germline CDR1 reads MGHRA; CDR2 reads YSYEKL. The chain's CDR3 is CASSQRQVHREQFF. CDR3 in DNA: TGCGCCAGCAGCCAAAGACAGGTGCATCGTGAGCAGTTCTTC.

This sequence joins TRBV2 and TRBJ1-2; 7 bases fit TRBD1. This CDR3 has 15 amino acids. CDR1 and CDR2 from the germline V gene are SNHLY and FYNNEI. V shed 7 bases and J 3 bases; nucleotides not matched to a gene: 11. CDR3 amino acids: CASTKLEGADYGYTF. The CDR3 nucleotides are TGTGCCAGCACAAAGCTAGAGGGGGCGGACTATGGCTACACCTTC.

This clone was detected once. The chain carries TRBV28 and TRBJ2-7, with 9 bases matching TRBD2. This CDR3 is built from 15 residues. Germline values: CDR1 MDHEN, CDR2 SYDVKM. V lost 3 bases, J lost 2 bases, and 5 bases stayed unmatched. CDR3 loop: CASSLYASGAYEQYF. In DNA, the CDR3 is TGTGCCAGCAGTTTGTATGCTAGCGGGGCCTACGAGCAGTACTTC.

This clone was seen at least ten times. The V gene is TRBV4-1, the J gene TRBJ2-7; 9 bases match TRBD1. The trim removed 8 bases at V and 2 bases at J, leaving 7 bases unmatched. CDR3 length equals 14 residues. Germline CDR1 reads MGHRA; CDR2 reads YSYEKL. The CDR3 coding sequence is TGCGCCAGCTCGTCCGGGACAGGGACCTACGAGCAGTACTTC. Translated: CASSSGTGTYEQYF.

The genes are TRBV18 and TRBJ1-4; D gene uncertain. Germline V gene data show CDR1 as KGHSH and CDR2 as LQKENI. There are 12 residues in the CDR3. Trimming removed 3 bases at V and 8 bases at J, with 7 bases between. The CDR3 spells CASSPQLEKLFF. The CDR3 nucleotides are TGTGCCAGCTCACCTCAGTTGGAAAAACTGTTTTTT.

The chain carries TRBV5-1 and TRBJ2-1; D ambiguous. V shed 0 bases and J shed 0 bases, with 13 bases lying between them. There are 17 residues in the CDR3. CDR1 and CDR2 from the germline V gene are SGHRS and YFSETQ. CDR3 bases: TGCGCCAGCAGCTTGGCCATTGGTGTTAGCTCCTACAATGAGCAGTTCTTC. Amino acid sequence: CASSLAIGVSSYNEQFF.

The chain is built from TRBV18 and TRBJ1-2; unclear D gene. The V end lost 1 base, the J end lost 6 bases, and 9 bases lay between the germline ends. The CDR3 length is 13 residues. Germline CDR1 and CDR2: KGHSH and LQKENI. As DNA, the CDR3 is TGTGCCAGCTCACCACTGAGAGCCCATGGCTACACCTTC. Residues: CASSPLRAHGYTF.

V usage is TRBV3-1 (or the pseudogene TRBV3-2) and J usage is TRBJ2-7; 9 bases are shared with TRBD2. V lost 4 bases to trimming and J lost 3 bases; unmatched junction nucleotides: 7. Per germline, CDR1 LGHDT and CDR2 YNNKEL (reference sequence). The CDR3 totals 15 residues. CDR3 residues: CASSPTGTSFYEQYF. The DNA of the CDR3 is TGTGCCAGCAGCCCGACCGGGACTAGCTTCTACGAGCAGTACTTC.

CDR3 coding DNA: TGTGCCAGCAGTTTGGCTAGCGGGAGTTACAATGAGCAGTTCTTC. The encoded protein is CASSLASGSYNEQFF. The chain joins TRBV9 to TRBJ2-1; TRBD2 matches 10 bases. The CDR3 is 15 residues long. The ends lost 5 bases at V and 4 bases at J; junction bases unmatched: 6. Germline V gene sequence: CDR1 SGDLS, CDR2 YYNGEE.

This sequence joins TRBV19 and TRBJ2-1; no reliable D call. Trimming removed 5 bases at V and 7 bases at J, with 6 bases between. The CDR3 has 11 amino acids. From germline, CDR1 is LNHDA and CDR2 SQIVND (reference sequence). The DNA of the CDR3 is TGTGCCAGTAGTCAGGTGAATGAGCAGTTCTTC. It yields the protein CASSQVNEQFF.